This T cell receptor beta chain is from a study of identical twins. Study results and caveats: The abundant beta clonotypes from cord blood had fewer insertions, and memory repertoires had none of this. Diverse VJ usage suggested most zero-insertion clonotypes were not invariant T cells.

Germline values: CDR1 DFQATT, CDR2 SNEGSKA (reference sequence). V gave up 5 bases and J gave up 4 bases, with 14 bases separating them. The CDR3 consists of 13 residues. Only healthy Caucasians were included as donors. Via MiXCR, TCRdb re-called the 5' RACE reads, giving one row per CDR3 protein. The sample lists 300,000 or so distinct CDR3 sequences, roughly 9.7% occurring once. This clonotype has more than one count but fewer than ten. Its target is not known. These data also featured in a second study, about yellow fever vaccine responses in identical twins.

The sample taken for sequencing was CD8+ T cells sorted from blood. The rearrangement uses TRBV20-1 and TRBJ2-5; the D gene is possibly TRBD2 (7 bases). This sequence originates from a woman aged 18-29 years in good health. The CDR3 region has the DNA TGCAGTGCTGAGGGAGGGGGGCGAGAGACCCAGTACTTC. Protein sequence: CSAEGGGRETQYF.